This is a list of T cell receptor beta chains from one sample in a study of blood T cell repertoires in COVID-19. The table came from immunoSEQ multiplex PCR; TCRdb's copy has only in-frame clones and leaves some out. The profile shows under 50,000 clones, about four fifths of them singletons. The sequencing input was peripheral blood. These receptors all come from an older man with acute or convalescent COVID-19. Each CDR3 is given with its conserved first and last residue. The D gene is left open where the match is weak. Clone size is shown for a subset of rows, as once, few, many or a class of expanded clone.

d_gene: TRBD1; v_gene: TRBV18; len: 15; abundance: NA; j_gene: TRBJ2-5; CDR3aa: CASSPRTGEQETQYF; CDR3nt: TGTGCCAGCTCGCCCAGGACAGGGGAGCAAGAGACCCAGTACTTC
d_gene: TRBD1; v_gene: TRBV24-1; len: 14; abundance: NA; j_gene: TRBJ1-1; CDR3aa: CATSDSDRGTEAFF; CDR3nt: TGTGCCACCAGTGACTCTGACAGGGGGACTGAAGCTTTCTTT
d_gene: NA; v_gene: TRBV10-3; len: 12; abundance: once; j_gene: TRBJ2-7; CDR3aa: CAIRDGGNEQYF; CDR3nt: TGTGCCATCAGGGACGGGGGTAACGAGCAGTACTTC
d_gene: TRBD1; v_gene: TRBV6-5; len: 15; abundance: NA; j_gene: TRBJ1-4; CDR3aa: CASSYQGAANEKLFF; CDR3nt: TGTGCCAGCAGTTACCAGGGGGCTGCTAATGAAAAACTGTTTTTT
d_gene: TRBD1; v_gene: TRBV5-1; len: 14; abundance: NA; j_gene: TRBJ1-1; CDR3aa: CASSWGQENTEAFF; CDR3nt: TGCGCCAGCAGCTGGGGACAGGAGAACACTGAAGCTTTCTTT
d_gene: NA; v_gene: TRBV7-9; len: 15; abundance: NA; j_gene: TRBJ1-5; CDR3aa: CASSLGSQSNQPQHF; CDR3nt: TGTGCCAGCAGCTTAGGGTCCCAGAGCAATCAGCCCCAGCATTTT
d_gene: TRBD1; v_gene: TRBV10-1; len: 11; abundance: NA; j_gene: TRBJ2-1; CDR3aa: CASETGVEQFF; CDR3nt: TGCGCCAGCGAGACAGGGGTCGAGCAGTTCTTC
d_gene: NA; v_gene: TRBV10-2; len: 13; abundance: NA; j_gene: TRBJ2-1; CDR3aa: CASSESVPSEQFF; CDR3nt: TGCGCCAGCAGTGAGTCAGTCCCAAGCGAGCAGTTCTTC
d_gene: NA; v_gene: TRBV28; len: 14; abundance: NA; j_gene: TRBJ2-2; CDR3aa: CASSRDLGGAKLFF; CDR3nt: TGTGCCAGCAGCCGCGACCTAGGGGGGGCGAAGCTGTTTTTT
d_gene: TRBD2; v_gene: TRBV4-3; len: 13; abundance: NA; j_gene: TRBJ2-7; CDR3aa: CASSQGGLYEQYF; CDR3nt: TGCGCCAGCAGCCAGGGGGGGTTATACGAGCAGTACTTC
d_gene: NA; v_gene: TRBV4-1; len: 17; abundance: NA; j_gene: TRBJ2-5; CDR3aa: CASSHPVRGPHQETQYF; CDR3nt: TGCGCCAGCAGCCACCCCGTTAGGGGCCCACACCAAGAGACCCAGTACTTC
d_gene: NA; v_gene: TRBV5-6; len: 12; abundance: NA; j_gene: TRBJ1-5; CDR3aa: CASSLGDQPQHF; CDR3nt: TGTGCCAGCAGCTTGGGAGATCAGCCCCAGCATTTT
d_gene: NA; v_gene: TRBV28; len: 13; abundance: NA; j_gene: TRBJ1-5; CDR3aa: CASSSPGIQPQHF; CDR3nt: TGTGCCAGCAGTTCCCCGGGTATTCAGCCCCAGCATTTT
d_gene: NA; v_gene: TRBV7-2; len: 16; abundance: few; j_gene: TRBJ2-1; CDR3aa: CASSQVAGVGYNEQFF; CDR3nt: TGTGCCAGCAGCCAAGTTGCAGGGGTAGGCTACAATGAGCAGTTCTTC
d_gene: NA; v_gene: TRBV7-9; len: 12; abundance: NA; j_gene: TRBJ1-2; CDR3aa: CASSLDRYGYTF; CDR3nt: TGTGCCAGCAGCTTAGATCGCTATGGCTACACCTTC
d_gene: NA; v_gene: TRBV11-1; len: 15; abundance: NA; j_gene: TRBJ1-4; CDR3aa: CASSDESGGNEKLFF; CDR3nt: TGTGCCAGCAGCGATGAATCGGGGGGAAATGAAAAACTGTTTTTT
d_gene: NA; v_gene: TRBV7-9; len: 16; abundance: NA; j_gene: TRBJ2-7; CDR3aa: CASSQQRRELGYEQYF; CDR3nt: TGTGCCAGCAGCCAACAACGCCGGGAACTAGGATACGAGCAGTACTTC
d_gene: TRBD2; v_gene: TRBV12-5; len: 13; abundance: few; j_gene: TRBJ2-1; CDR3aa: CASGWGGRNEQFF; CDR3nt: TGTGCTAGTGGTTGGGGGGGACGCAATGAGCAGTTCTTC
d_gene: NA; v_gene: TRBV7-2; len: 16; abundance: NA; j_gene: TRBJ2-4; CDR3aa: CASSLEVARAKNIQYF; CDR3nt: TGTGCCAGCAGCTTAGAAGTAGCCAGAGCCAAAAACATTCAGTACTTC
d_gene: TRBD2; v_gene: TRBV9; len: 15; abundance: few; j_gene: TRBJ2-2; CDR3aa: CASSVSSGMAGELFF; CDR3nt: TGTGCCAGCAGCGTATCTAGCGGGATGGCCGGGGAGCTGTTTTTT
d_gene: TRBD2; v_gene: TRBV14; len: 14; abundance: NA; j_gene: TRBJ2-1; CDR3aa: CASKPGLADNEQFF; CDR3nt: TGTGCCAGCAAACCGGGACTAGCAGACAATGAGCAGTTCTTC
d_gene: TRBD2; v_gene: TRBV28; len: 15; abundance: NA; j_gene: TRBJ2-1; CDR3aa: CASSSSGTRGNEQFF; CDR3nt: TGTGCCAGCAGTTCCTCCGGGACTAGGGGCAATGAGCAGTTCTTC
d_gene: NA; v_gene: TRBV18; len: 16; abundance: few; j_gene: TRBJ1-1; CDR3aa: CASSPPTGGKGTEAFF; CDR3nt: TGTGCCAGCTCACCACCGACAGGTGGTAAAGGTACTGAAGCTTTCTTT
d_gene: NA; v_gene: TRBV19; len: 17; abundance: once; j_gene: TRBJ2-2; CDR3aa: CATKAWEGDFDTGELFF; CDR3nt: TGTGCCACCAAGGCCTGGGAGGGGGACTTTGACACCGGGGAGCTGTTTTTT
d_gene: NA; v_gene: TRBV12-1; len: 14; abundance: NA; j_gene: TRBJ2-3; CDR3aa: CASRTTVGTDTQYF; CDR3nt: TGTGCCAGCAGAACGACAGTAGGCACAGATACGCAGTATTTT
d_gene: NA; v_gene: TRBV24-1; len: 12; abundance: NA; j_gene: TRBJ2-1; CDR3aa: CATEGVVNEQFF; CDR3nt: TGTGCCACCGAGGGAGTCGTCAATGAGCAGTTCTTC
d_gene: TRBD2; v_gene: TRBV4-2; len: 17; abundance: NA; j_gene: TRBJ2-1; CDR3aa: CASSQDLRTSGSNEQFF; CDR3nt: TGTGCCAGCAGCCAAGATCTAAGGACTAGCGGGAGCAATGAGCAGTTCTTC
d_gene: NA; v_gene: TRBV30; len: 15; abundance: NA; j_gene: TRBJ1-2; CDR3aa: CAWNLWGGAEYGYTF; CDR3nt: TGTGCCTGGAATCTTTGGGGGGGCGCGGAGTATGGCTACACCTTC
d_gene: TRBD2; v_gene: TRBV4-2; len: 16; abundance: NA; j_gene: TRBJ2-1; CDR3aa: CASSHTLAGVYNEQFF; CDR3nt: TGTGCCAGCAGCCACACACTAGCGGGAGTTTACAATGAGCAGTTCTTC
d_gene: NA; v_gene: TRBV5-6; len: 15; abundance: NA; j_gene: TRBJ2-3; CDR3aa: CASSLPEGGGDTQYF; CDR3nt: TGTGCCAGCAGCTTGCCAGAGGGCGGAGGAGATACGCAGTATTTT
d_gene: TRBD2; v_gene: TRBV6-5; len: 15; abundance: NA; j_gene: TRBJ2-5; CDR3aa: CAGRGTSGFQETQYF; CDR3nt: TGTGCCGGTAGGGGGACTAGCGGGTTCCAAGAGACCCAGTACTTC
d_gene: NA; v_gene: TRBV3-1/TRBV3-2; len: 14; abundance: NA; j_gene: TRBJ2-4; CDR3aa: CASRGSGRGNIQYF; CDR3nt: TGTGCCAGCAGAGGTTCCGGCAGGGGAAACATTCAGTACTTC
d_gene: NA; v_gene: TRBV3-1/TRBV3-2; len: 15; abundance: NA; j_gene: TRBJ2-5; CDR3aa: CASSPPGGGLETQYF; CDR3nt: TGTGCCAGCAGCCCCCCTGGAGGGGGCTTAGAGACCCAGTACTTC
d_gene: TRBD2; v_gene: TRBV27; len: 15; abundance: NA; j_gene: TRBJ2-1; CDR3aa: CASSLKPSGVNEQFF; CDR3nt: TGTGCCAGCAGTTTAAAGCCTAGCGGGGTCAATGAGCAGTTCTTC
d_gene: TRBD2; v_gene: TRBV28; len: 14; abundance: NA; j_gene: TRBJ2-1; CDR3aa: CASSPGLAGVEQFF; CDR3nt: TGTGCCAGCAGTCCGGGACTAGCGGGAGTCGAGCAGTTCTTC
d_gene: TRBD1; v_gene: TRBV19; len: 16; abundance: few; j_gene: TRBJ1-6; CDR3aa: CASSPHTGGGNSPLHF; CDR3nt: TGTGCCAGTAGTCCCCATACAGGGGGCGGAAATTCACCCCTCCACTTT
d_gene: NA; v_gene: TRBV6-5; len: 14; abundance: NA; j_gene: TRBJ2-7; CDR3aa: CASSLRRGGYEQYF; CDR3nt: TGTGCCAGCTCCCTTCGGCGGGGCGGGTACGAGCAGTACTTC
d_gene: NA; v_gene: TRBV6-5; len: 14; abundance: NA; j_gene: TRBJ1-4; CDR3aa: CASSLGATNEKLFF; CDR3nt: TGTGCCAGCAGCCTGGGCGCAACTAATGAAAAACTGTTTTTT
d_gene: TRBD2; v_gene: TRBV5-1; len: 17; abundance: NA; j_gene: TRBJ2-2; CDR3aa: CASSFGLAGVSTGELFF; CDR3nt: TGCGCCAGCAGCTTCGGGCTAGCGGGAGTGAGCACCGGGGAGCTGTTTTTT
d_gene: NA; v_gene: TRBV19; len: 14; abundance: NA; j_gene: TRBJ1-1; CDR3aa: CASSIEGGATEAFF; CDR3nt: TGTGCCAGTAGTATAGAGGGAGGGGCCACTGAAGCTTTCTTT
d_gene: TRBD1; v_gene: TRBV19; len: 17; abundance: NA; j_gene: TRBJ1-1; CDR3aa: CASSSQGAPGMNTEAFF; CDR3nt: TGTGCCAGTAGTTCACAGGGGGCGCCGGGAATGAACACTGAAGCTTTCTTT
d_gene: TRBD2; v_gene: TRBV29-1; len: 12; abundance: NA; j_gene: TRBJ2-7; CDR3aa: CSVELAGGPLYF; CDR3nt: TGCAGCGTTGAACTAGCGGGAGGGCCATTGTACTTC
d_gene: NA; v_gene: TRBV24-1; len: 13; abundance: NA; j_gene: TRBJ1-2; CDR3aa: CATSESDIDGCTF; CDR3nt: TGTGCCACCAGTGAGTCTGACATCGACGGCTGCACCTTC
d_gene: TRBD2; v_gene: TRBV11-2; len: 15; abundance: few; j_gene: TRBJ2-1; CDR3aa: CASSPRTSIFDEQFF; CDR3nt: TGTGCCAGCAGCCCGCGGACTAGTATTTTCGATGAGCAGTTCTTC
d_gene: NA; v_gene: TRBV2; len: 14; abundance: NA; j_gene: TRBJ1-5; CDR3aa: CASSEAGGRGPQHF; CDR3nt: TGTGCCAGCAGTGAAGCGGGAGGGAGGGGGCCCCAGCATTTT
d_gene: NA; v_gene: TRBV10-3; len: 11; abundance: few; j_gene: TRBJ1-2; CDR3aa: CAITGQNGYTF; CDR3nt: TGTGCCATCACTGGACAGAATGGCTACACCTTC
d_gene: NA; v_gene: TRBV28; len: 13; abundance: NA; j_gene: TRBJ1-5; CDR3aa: CASSPFVNQPQHF; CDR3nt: TGTGCCAGCAGTCCCTTTGTTAATCAGCCCCAGCATTTT
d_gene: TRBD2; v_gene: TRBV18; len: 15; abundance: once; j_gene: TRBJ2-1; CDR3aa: CASSPGLAELNEQFF; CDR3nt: TGTGCCAGCTCACCCGGACTAGCGGAGCTCAATGAGCAGTTCTTC
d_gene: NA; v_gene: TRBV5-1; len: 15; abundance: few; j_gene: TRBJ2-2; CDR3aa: CASSLASSSTGELFF; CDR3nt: TGCGCCAGCAGCTTGGCCTCCTCTTCCACCGGGGAGCTGTTTTTT
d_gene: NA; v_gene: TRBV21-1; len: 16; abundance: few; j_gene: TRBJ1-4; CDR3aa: CASSSPGTRTPEKLFF; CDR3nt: TGTGCCAGCAGCAGCCCCGGGACACGGACCCCGGAAAAACTGTTTTTT
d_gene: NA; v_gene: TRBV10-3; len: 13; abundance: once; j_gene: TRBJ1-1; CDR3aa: CAIMGTRNTEAFF; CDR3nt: TGTGCCATCATGGGGACACGGAACACTGAAGCTTTCTTT
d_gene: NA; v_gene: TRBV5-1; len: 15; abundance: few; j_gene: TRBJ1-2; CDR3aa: CASSLGTDINYGYTF; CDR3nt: TGCGCCAGCAGCTTGGGGACAGATATTAACTATGGCTACACCTTC
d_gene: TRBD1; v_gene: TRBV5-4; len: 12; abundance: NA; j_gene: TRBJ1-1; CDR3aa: CASRGQGPEAFF; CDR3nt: TGTGCCAGCAGAGGACAGGGTCCTGAAGCTTTCTTT
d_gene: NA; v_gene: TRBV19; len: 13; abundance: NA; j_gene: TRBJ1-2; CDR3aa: CASSPRTVYGYTF; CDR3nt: TGTGCCAGTAGTCCCCGGACAGTCTATGGCTACACCTTC